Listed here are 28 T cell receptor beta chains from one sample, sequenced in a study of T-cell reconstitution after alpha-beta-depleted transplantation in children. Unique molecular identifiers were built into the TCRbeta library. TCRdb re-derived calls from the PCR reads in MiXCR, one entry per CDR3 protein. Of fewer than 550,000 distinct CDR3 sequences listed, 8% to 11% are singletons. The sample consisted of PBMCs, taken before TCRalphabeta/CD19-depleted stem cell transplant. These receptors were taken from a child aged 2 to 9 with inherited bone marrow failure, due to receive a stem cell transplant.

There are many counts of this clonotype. CDR3 sequence: CASSTRGEGREQFF. The CDR3 bases are TGTGCCAGCAGCACCAGGGGGGAGGGCCGAGAGCAGTTCTTC. V gene TRBV11-2 combines with J gene TRBJ2-1; D is possibly TRBD1 or TRBD2 (7 bases each). The CDR3 has 14 amino acids. Germline V gene lookup returns CDR1 SGHAT and CDR2 FQNNGV. The germline V and J ends were trimmed by 5 bases and 10 bases, with 18 bases remaining between them.

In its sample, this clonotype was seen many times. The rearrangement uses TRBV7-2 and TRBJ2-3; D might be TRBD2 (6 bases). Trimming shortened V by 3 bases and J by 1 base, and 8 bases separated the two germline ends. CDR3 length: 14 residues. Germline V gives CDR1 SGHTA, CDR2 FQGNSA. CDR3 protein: CASSFLAGTDTQYF. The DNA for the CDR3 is TGTGCCAGCAGCTTTTTAGCGGGCACAGATACGCAGTATTTT.

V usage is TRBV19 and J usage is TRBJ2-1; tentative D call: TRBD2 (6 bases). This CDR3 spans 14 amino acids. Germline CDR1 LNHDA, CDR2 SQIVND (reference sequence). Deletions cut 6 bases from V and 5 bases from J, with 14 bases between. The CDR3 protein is CASSPEGRHNEQFF. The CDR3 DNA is TGTGCCAGTAGCCCGGAGGGCCGCCACAATGAGCAGTTCTTC.

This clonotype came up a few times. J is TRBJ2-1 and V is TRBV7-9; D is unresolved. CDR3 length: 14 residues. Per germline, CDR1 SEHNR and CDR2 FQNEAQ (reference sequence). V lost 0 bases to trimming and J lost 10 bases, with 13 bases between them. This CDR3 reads CASSLALLDLEQFF. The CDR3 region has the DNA TGTGCCAGCAGCTTAGCGCTCTTAGATTTGGAGCAGTTCTTC.

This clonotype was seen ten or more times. The CDR3: CSGGRTGRVVSYEQYF. CDR3 DNA: TGCAGTGGGGGGCGAACAGGGCGGGTCGTCAGCTACGAGCAGTACTTC. The rearrangement uses TRBV20-1 and TRBJ2-7; D possibly corresponds to TRBD1 (6 bases). This CDR3 has 16 residues. From germline, CDR1 is DFQATT and CDR2 SNEGSKA (reference sequence). The ends were cut back, 7 bases at V and 3 bases at J, with 25 bases in the middle.

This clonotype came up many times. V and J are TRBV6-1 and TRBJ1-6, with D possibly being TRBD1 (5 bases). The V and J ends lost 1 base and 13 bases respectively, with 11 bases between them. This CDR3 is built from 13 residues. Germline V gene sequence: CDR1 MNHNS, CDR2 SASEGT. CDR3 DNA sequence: TGTGCCAGCAGTGAAGAGGGGTTGCTGCCCCTCCACTTT. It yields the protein CASSEEGLLPLHF.

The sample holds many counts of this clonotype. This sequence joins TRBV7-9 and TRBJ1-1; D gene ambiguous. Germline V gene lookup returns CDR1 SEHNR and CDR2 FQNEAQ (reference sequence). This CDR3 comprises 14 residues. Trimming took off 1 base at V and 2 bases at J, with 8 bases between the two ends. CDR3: CASSLVVPNTEAFF. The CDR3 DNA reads TGTGCCAGCAGCTTAGTTGTACCAAACACTGAAGCTTTCTTT.

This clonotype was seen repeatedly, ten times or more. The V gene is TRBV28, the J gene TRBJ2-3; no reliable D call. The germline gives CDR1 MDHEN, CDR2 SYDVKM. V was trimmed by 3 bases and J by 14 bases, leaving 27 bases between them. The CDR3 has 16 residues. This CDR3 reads CASSFPRARLQTPTYF. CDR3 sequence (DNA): TGTGCCAGCAGTTTCCCCCGCGCCCGACTCCAGACTCCCACGTATTTT.

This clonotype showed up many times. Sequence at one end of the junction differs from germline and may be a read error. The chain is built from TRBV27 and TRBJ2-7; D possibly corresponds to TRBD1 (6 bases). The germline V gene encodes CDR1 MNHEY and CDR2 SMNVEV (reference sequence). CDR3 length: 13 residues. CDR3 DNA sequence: TGTGGCAGCTCCCCAGGGGCAGGGTACGAGCAGTACTTC. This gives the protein CGSSPGAGYEQYF.

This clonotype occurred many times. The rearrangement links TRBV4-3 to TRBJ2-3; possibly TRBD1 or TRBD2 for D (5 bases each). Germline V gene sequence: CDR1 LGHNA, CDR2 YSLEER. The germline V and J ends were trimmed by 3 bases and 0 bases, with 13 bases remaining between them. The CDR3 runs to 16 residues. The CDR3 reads CASSHQYGGSTDTQYF. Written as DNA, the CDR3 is TGCGCCAGCAGCCATCAATATGGGGGTAGCACAGATACGCAGTATTTT.

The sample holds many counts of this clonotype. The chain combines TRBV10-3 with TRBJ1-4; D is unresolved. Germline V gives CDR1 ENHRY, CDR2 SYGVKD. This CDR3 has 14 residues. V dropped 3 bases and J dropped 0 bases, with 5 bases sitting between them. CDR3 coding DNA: TGTGCCATCAGTGACAGCGCAACTAATGAAAAACTGTTTTTT. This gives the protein CAISDSATNEKLFF.

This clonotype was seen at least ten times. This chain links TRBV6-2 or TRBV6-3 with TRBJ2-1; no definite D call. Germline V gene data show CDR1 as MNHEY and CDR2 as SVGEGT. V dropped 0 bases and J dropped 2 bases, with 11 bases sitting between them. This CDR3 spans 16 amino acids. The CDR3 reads CASSYSKGPPYNEQFF. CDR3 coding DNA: TGTGCCAGCAGTTACTCGAAGGGCCCTCCCTACAATGAGCAGTTCTTC.

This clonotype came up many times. CDR3 nucleotides: TGCAGCGTTGAACCTCCAGGGAATCGGGATACGCAGTATTTT. Translation: CSVEPPGNRDTQYF. The rearrangement links TRBV29-1 to TRBJ2-3; a possible D gene is TRBD1 (5 bases). This CDR3 has 14 residues. Per germline, CDR1 SQVTM and CDR2 ANQGSEA. Trimming removed 2 bases at V and 6 bases at J, with 15 bases between.

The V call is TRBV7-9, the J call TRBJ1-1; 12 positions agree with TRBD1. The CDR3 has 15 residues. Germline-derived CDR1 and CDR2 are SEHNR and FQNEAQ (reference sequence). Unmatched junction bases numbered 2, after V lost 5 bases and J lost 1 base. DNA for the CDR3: TGTGCCAGCAGCGCGGGACAGGGGGCGAACACTGAAGCTTTCTTT. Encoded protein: CASSAGQGANTEAFF.

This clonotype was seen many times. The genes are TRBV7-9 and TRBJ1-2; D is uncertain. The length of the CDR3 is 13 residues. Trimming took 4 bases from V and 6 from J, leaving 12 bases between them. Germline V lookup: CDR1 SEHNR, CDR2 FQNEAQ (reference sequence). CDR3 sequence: CASSSNQRNGYTF. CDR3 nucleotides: TGTGCCAGCAGCTCCAATCAAAGAAATGGCTACACCTTC.

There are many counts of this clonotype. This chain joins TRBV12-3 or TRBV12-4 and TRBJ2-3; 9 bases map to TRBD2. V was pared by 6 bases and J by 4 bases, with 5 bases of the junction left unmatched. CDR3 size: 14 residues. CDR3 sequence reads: CASRPLAGSDTQYF. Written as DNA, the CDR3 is TGTGCCAGCAGACCCCTAGCGGGATCAGATACGCAGTATTTT.

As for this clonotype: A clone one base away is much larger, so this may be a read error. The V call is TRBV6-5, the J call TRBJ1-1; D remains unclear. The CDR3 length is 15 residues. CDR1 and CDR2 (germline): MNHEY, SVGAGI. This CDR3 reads CASSYWGALNAEAFF. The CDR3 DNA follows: TGTGCCAGCAGTTACTGGGGAGCCTTGAACGCTGAAGCTTTCTTT.

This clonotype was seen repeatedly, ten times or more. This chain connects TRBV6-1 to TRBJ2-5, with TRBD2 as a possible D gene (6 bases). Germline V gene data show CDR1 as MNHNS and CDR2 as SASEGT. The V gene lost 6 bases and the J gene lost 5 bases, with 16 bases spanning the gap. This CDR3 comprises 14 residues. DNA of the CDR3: TGTGCCAGCAGAGGAATGGAGGGAATGGAGACCCAGTACTTC. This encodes CASRGMEGMETQYF.

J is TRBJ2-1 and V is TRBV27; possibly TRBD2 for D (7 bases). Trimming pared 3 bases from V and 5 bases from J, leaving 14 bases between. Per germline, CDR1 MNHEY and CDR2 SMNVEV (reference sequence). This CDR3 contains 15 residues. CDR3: CASSLRGSGDNEQFF. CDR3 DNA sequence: TGTGCCAGCAGTTTGAGGGGGAGCGGGGACAATGAGCAGTTCTTC.

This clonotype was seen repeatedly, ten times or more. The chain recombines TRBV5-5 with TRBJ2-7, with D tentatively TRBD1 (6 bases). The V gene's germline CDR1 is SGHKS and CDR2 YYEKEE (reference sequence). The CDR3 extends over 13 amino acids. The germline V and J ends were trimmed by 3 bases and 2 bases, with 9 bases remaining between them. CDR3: CASSYRVAYEQYF. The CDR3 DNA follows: TGTGCCAGCAGCTACAGGGTTGCCTACGAGCAGTACTTC. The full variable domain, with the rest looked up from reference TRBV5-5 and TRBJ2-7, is DAGVTQSPTHLIKTRGQQVTLRCSPISGHKSVSWYQQVLGQGPQFIFQYYEKEERGRGNFPDRFSARQFPNYSSELNVNALLLGDSALYLCASSYRVAYEQYFGPGTRLTVT.

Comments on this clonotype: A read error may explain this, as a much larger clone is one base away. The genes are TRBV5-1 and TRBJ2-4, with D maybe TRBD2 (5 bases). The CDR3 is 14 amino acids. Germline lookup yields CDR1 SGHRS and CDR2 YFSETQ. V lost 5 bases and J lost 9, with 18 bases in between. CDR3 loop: CASRRESGLFIQYF. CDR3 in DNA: TGCGCCAGCAGGAGGGAGTCTGGTCTTTTCATTCAGTACTTC.

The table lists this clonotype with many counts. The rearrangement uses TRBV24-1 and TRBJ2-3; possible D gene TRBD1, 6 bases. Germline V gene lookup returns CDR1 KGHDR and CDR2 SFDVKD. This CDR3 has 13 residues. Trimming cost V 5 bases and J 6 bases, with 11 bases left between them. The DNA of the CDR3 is TGTGCCACCAGTGGCCAGGGGTGGGATACGCAGTATTTT. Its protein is CATSGQGWDTQYF.

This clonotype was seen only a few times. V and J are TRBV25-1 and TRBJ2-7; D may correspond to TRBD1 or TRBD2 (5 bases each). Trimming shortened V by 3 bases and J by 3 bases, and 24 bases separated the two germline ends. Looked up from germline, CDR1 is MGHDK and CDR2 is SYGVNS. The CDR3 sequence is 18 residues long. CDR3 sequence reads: CASSEGRAYPIPLYEQYF. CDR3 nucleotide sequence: TGTGCCAGCAGTGAGGGGCGGGCCTACCCTATCCCACTCTACGAGCAGTACTTC.

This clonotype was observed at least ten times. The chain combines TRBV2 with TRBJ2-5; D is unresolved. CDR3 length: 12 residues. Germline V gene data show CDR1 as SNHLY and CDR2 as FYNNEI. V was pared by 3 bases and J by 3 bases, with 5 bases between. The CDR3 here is CASSEAEETQYF. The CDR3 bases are TGTGCCAGCAGTGAGGCAGAAGAGACCCAGTACTTC.

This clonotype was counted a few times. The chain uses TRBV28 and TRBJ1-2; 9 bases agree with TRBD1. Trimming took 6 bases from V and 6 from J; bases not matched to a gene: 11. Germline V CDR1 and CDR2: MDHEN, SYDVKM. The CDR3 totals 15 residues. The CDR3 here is CASSIQGAQRNGYTF. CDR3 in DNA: TGTGCCAGCAGCATACAGGGGGCGCAACGAAATGGCTACACCTTC.

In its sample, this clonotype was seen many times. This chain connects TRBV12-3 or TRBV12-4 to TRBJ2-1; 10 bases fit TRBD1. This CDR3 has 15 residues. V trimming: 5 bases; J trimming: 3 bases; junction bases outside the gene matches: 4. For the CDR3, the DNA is TGTGCCAGCAGTGCGACAGGGGGCAACTACAATGAGCAGTTCTTC. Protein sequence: CASSATGGNYNEQFF.

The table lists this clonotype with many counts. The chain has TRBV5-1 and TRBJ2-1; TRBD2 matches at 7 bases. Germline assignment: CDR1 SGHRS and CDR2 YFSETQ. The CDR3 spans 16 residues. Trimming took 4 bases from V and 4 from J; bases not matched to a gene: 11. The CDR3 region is CASSPLAAGKYNEQFF. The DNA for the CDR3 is TGCGCCAGCAGCCCCCTAGCGGCAGGTAAATACAATGAGCAGTTCTTC.

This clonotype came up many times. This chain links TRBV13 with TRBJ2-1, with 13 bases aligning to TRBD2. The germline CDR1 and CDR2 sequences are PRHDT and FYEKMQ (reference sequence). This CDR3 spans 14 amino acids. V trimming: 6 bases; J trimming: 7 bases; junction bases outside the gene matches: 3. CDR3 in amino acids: CASRRTSGRNEQFF. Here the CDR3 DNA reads TGTGCCAGCAGGCGGACTAGCGGGAGAAATGAGCAGTTCTTC. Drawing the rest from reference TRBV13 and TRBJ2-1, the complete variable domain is AAGVIQSPRHLIKEKRETATLKCYPIPRHDTVYWYQQGPGQDPQFLISFYEKMQSDKGSIPDRFSAQQFSDYHSELNMSSLELGDSALYFCASRRTSGRNEQFFGPGTRLTVL.